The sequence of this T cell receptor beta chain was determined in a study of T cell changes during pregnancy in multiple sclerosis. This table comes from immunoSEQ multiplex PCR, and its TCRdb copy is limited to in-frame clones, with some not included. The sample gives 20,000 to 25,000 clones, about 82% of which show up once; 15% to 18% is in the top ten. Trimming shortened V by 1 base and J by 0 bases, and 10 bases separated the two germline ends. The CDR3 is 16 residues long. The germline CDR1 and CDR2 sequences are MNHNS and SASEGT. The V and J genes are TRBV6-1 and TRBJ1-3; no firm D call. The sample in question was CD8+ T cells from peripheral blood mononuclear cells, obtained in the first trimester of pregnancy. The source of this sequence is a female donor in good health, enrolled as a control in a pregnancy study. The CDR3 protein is CASSEDTGSSGNTIYF. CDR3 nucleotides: TGTGCCAGCAGTGAAGATACGGGGAGCTCTGGAAACACCATATATTTT.